Listed below are T cell receptor beta chains from one sample, sequenced in a study of radiotherapy plus CTLA-4 blockade in lung cancer. Clones were sequenced by immunoSEQ multiplex PCR, and TCRdb holds only the in-frame ones, with some missing. The repertoire holds about 51,000 clones, 65% to 80% seen once, with over 2% in the top ten. Material: peripheral blood, obtained from a patient treated with radiotherapy plus ipilimumab. The receptors were gathered from a human donor with non-small cell lung cancer whose response to radiotherapy plus ipilimumab could not be evaluated. CDR3s include the opening cysteine and the closing phenylalanine or tryptophan. The order of the fields is D gene, V gene, J gene, clone size, CDR3 protein, CDR3 DNA. A D gene is named only where the DNA matches it firmly. A row's size may be missing; if present it is once, few, many or a size class.

D: .
V: TRBV5-8
J: TRBJ1-5
size: few
CDR3: CASSTGFSNQPQHF
DNA: TGTGCCAGCAGCACGGGGTTTAGCAATCAGCCCCAGCATTTT

D: TRBD1
V: TRBV19
J: TRBJ1-2
size: .
CDR3: CASTELGQGNYGYTF
DNA: TGTGCCAGTACCGAGCTGGGACAGGGCAACTATGGCTACACCTTC

D: .
V: TRBV5-1
J: TRBJ2-7
size: .
CDR3: CASSLVAGPPYEQYF
DNA: TGCGCCAGCAGCTTGGTGGCAGGTCCTCCCTACGAGCAGTACTTC

D: .
V: TRBV7-2
J: TRBJ2-1
size: .
CDR3: CASSLGGGKFNEQFF
DNA: TGTGCCAGCAGCTTAGGTGGGGGCAAGTTCAATGAGCAGTTCTTC

D: TRBD2
V: TRBV2
J: TRBJ2-3
size: once
CDR3: CASSKWTSGSTDTQYF
DNA: TGTGCCAGCAGTAAGTGGACTAGCGGGAGTACAGATACGCAGTATTTT

D: .
V: TRBV5-1
J: TRBJ2-3
size: .
CDR3: CASSSTGDLTDTQYF
DNA: TGCGCCAGCAGCTCAACGGGGGACCTCACAGATACGCAGTATTTT

D: TRBD2
V: TRBV30
J: TRBJ2-2
size: .
CDR3: CAWSHTSGRFGGELFF
DNA: TGTGCCTGGTCCCATACTAGCGGGAGATTTGGGGGGGAGCTGTTTTTT

D: .
V: TRBV19
J: TRBJ2-7
size: few
CDR3: CASSIGYGTYEQYF
DNA: TGTGCCAGTAGTATTGGTTACGGTACCTACGAGCAGTACTTC

D: TRBD1
V: TRBV5-5
J: TRBJ1-1
size: .
CDR3: CASTLYGGTGEEAFF
DNA: TGTGCCAGCACCCTATATGGGGGAACAGGGGAGGAAGCTTTCTTT

D: TRBD1
V: TRBV7-3
J: TRBJ2-1
size: .
CDR3: CASSSDRTDNEQFF
DNA: TGTGCCAGCAGCTCGGACAGGACGGACAATGAGCAGTTCTTC

D: .
V: TRBV30
J: TRBJ2-6
size: few
CDR3: CAWSGEYSGANVLTF
DNA: TGTGCCTGGAGTGGGGAGTACTCTGGGGCCAACGTCCTGACTTTC

D: TRBD2
V: TRBV28
J: TRBJ2-1
size: .
CDR3: CASSPGGAGGYDEQFF
DNA: TGTGCCAGCAGTCCCGGAGGAGCGGGAGGATACGATGAGCAGTTCTTC

D: TRBD2
V: TRBV13
J: TRBJ2-7
size: .
CDR3: CASSQAGGNYEQYF
DNA: TGTGCCAGCAGTCAAGCGGGGGGCAACTACGAGCAGTACTTC

D: TRBD2
V: TRBV5-1
J: TRBJ2-2
size: .
CDR3: CASSYSGGAGTGELFF
DNA: TGCGCCAGCAGCTACAGCGGGGGGGCTGGCACCGGGGAGCTGTTTTTT

D: .
V: TRBV5-4
J: TRBJ1-1
size: .
CDR3: CASSLSLNTEAFF
DNA: TGTGCCAGCAGCTTGAGCCTGAACACTGAAGCTTTCTTT

D: TRBD1
V: TRBV19
J: TRBJ1-1
size: .
CDR3: CASSIRGQGATEAFF
DNA: TGTGCCAGTAGTATAAGGGGACAGGGGGCCACTGAAGCTTTCTTT

D: .
V: TRBV19
J: TRBJ2-3
size: .
CDR3: CASSPGSGTHSTDTQYF
DNA: TGTGCCAGTAGTCCCGGATCCGGGACACATAGCACAGATACGCAGTATTTT

D: TRBD1
V: TRBV4-3
J: TRBJ2-7
size: .
CDR3: CASSPGTGGYEQYF
DNA: TGCGCCAGCAGCCCAGGGACAGGGGGATACGAGCAGTACTTC

D: .
V: TRBV7-2
J: TRBJ2-5
size: .
CDR3: CASSPRGGTESGTQYF
DNA: TGTGCCAGCAGCCCCCGTGGCGGGACTGAATCCGGGACCCAGTACTTC

D: TRBD2
V: TRBV29-1
J: TRBJ2-2
size: .
CDR3: CSVRTSFRSDTGELFF
DNA: TGCAGCGTTCGGACTAGTTTTCGGTCGGACACCGGGGAGCTGTTTTTT

D: TRBD1
V: TRBV13
J: TRBJ1-3
size: few
CDR3: CASRGQGVGNTIYF
DNA: TGTGCCAGCAGGGGACAGGGGGTAGGAAACACCATATATTTT

D: TRBD2
V: TRBV5-1
J: TRBJ2-7
size: once
CDR3: CASSSLGLAGGPLEQYF
DNA: TGCGCCAGCAGCTCACTGGGGTTAGCGGGTGGGCCCCTGGAGCAGTACTTC

D: TRBD2
V: TRBV4-1
J: TRBJ2-7
size: few
CDR3: CASSQDDGLAGLQYF
DNA: TGCGCCAGCAGCCAAGATGACGGACTAGCGGGGTTGCAGTACTTC

D: TRBD2
V: TRBV5-1
J: TRBJ2-3
size: .
CDR3: CASSPYGTSGGSTGTDTQYF
DNA: TGCGCCAGCAGCCCTTATGGGACTAGCGGGGGATCCACAGGGACAGATACGCAGTATTTT

D: .
V: TRBV6-5
J: TRBJ2-3
size: .
CDR3: CASRAGSPDTQYF
DNA: TGTGCCAGCAGGGCGGGGAGCCCCGATACGCAGTATTTT

D: TRBD2
V: TRBV5-1
J: TRBJ2-3
size: .
CDR3: CASSLFLAGVGTDTQYF
DNA: TGCGCCAGCAGCCTCTTTCTAGCGGGAGTCGGCACAGATACGCAGTATTTT

D: TRBD1
V: TRBV5-1
J: TRBJ1-2
size: .
CDR3: CASSHTDRGPGYTF
DNA: TGCGCCAGCAGCCATACCGACAGGGGGCCTGGCTACACCTTC

D: TRBD2
V: TRBV7-3
J: TRBJ2-7
size: medium-sized
CDR3: CASSLSGRDTYEQYF
DNA: TGTGCCAGCAGTCTCAGCGGGAGGGATACCTACGAGCAGTACTTC

D: .
V: TRBV18
J: TRBJ2-1
size: .
CDR3: CASSLPPRTGQNEQFF
DNA: TGTGCCAGCTCGCTCCCGCCCAGGACTGGCCAGAATGAGCAGTTCTTC

D: .
V: TRBV5-1
J: TRBJ1-4
size: .
CDR3: CASSVNRPTNEKLFF
DNA: TGCGCCAGCAGCGTGAACAGACCAACTAATGAAAAACTGTTTTTT

D: .
V: TRBV28
J: TRBJ2-7
size: .
CDR3: CASSWLSYEQYF
DNA: TGTGCCAGCAGCTGGCTTTCCTACGAGCAGTACTTC

D: TRBD1
V: TRBV14
J: TRBJ1-2
size: .
CDR3: CASSRQGQGPYGYTF
DNA: TGTGCCAGCAGCCGACAAGGACAGGGGCCCTATGGCTACACCTTC

D: TRBD2
V: TRBV7-2
J: TRBJ2-3
size: .
CDR3: CASSRDASGGAGTDTQYF
DNA: TGTGCCAGCAGCCGGGACGCCAGCGGGGGGGCTGGCACAGATACGCAGTATTTT

D: .
V: TRBV28
J: TRBJ1-4
size: once
CDR3: CASSPGGEKLFF
DNA: TGTGCCAGCTCTCCGGGGGGGGAAAAACTGTTTTTT

D: .
V: TRBV7-9
J: TRBJ2-2
size: .
CDR3: CASSLRSSGTGELFF
DNA: TGTGCCAGCAGCTTAAGGTCATCGGGGACCGGGGAGCTGTTTTTT

D: .
V: TRBV28
J: TRBJ1-5
size: .
CDR3: CASSLRVNQPQHF
DNA: TGTGCCAGCAGTTTACGGGTAAATCAGCCCCAGCATTTT

D: TRBD2
V: TRBV4-2
J: TRBJ2-3
size: .
CDR3: CASSQVSSGNTDTQYF
DNA: TGTGCCAGCAGCCAAGTTAGTAGCGGGAACACAGATACGCAGTATTTT

D: TRBD2
V: TRBV7-7
J: TRBJ2-2
size: .
CDR3: CASSLSPARTSTGELFF
DNA: TGTGCTAGCAGCTTGAGTCCAGCTCGGACTAGTACCGGGGAGCTGTTTTTT

D: .
V: TRBV7-9
J: TRBJ2-7
size: .
CDR3: CASSSLGEQYF
DNA: TGTGCCAGCAGCTCCCTCGGCGAGCAGTACTTC

D: TRBD2
V: TRBV4-1
J: TRBJ2-3
size: .
CDR3: CASSPPSGWTDTQYF
DNA: TGCGCCAGCAGTCCTCCTAGCGGTTGGACAGATACGCAGTATTTT

D: .
V: TRBV27
J: TRBJ1-1
size: .
CDR3: CATKGGMNTEAFF
DNA: TGTGCCACCAAAGGAGGGATGAACACTGAAGCTTTCTTT

D: .
V: TRBV28
J: TRBJ1-5
size: few
CDR3: CASSLGGSNQPQHF
DNA: TGTGCCAGCAGTTTAGGAGGTAGCAATCAGCCCCAGCATTTT

D: .
V: TRBV28
J: TRBJ1-2
size: few
CDR3: CASTVPPNYGYTF
DNA: TGTGCCAGCACGGTCCCGCCCAACTATGGCTACACCTTC

D: .
V: TRBV6-5
J: TRBJ2-5
size: .
CDR3: CASSWTPKETQYF
DNA: TGTGCCAGCAGTTGGACACCAAAAGAGACCCAGTACTTC

D: .
V: TRBV27
J: TRBJ1-6
size: .
CDR3: CASSLRESNSPLHF
DNA: TGTGCCAGCAGTTTGAGGGAAAGCAATTCACCCCTCCACTTT

D: .
V: TRBV5-1
J: TRBJ2-3
size: once
CDR3: CASSLFGGDTQYF
DNA: TGCGCCAGCAGCTTGTTTGGGGGGGATACGCAGTATTTT

D: .
V: TRBV7-2
J: TRBJ1-1
size: .
CDR3: CASSDRTKGTEAFF
DNA: TGTGCCAGCAGCGACAGGACAAAGGGCACTGAAGCTTTCTTT

D: .
V: TRBV4-3
J: TRBJ1-4
size: .
CDR3: CASSLTAATNEKLFF
DNA: TGCGCCAGCAGCTTGACAGCCGCAACTAATGAAAAACTGTTTTTT

D: .
V: TRBV4-1
J: TRBJ1-6
size: .
CDR3: CASSHSRDTLKGQSSYNSPLHF
DNA: TGCGCCAGCAGCCACAGCCGGGACACCCTAAAGGGCCAGAGCTCCTATAATTCACCCCTCCACTTT

D: TRBD1
V: TRBV10-1
J: TRBJ2-7
size: once
CDR3: CASSESRVQGVHEQYF
DNA: TGCGCCAGCAGTGAGTCGAGGGTACAGGGGGTCCACGAGCAGTACTTC

D: .
V: TRBV5-1
J: TRBJ2-1
size: .
CDR3: CASSLDFAWNEQFF
DNA: TGCGCCAGCAGCTTGGACTTCGCCTGGAATGAGCAGTTCTTC

D: TRBD2
V: TRBV27
J: TRBJ2-1
size: .
CDR3: CASSYRESGGGYNEQFF
DNA: TGTGCCAGCAGTTACAGGGAGAGCGGGGGAGGGTACAATGAGCAGTTCTTC

D: TRBD1
V: TRBV6-5
J: TRBJ2-7
size: .
CDR3: CASSYKGGLSYEQYF
DNA: TGTGCCAGCAGTTACAAAGGGGGCCTCTCCTACGAGCAGTACTTC